A selection of T cell receptor beta chains follows, all from one sample in a study of T-cell memory formation after mild COVID-19. TCRdb itself ran the 5' RACE reads through MiXCR, one entry per CDR3 protein. Of roughly 200,000 distinct CDR3 sequences listed, around 19% are singletons. Material for sequencing was PBMCs or a T cell subset sorted from them (not recorded which). These TCRs come from an adult woman who had mild COVID-19 (a few samples of this study predate the infection). Cell type and time point are not known. The CDR3 runs from the conserved cysteine through the conserved F or W. A D gene is named only where the DNA matches it firmly. Rows may omit the clone size; those that give it use once, few, many or a size class.

V	D	size	J	DNA	CDR3
TRBV2	NA	NA	TRBJ2-7	TGTGCCAGCAGTAACGGACCCACCGCTGACTACGAGCAGTACTTC	CASSNGPTADYEQYF
TRBV30	NA	few	TRBJ1-1	TGTGCCTGGACCGGGTGGGGAATGGACACTGAAGCTTTCTTT	CAWTGWGMDTEAFF
TRBV5-1	TRBD2	few	TRBJ2-1	TGCGCCAGCAGCTTGCGGACTAGCGGGGATGAGCAGTTCTTC	CASSLRTSGDEQFF
TRBV10-3	TRBD1	few	TRBJ2-2	TGTGCCATACAGGGGGCGAACACCGGGGAGCTGTTTTTT	CAIQGANTGELFF
TRBV5-1	NA	many	TRBJ2-7	TGCGCCAGCAGACCTTTAGGGGCCACTAACTACGAGCAGTACTTC	CASRPLGATNYEQYF
TRBV12-3/TRBV12-4	NA	few	TRBJ2-1	TGTGCCAGCGCCGGCTCCTACAATGAGCAGTTCTTC	CASAGSYNEQFF
TRBV7-2	TRBD2	few	TRBJ2-3	TGTGCCAGCAGCCTCAAGCGGGGTAGCACAGATACGCAGTATTTT	CASSLKRGSTDTQYF
TRBV19	TRBD2	NA	TRBJ2-3	TGTGCCAGTAGTATATCAGCGGGGGGGCTCGATACGCAGTATTTT	CASSISAGGLDTQYF
TRBV20-1	NA	few	TRBJ2-7	TGCAGTGCTAGAGCTGAGCGCCCAGCCTACGAGCAGTACTTC	CSARAERPAYEQYF
TRBV7-6	TRBD2	NA	TRBJ2-1	TGTGCCAGCAGCCCGCGTCCCGGGACTAGCGGGGGGGGCAATGAGCAGTTCTTC	CASSPRPGTSGGGNEQFF
TRBV15	TRBD1	NA	TRBJ2-3	TGTGCCACCAGCAGAAATACAGGGGGAAGAACAGATACGCAGTATTTT	CATSRNTGGRTDTQYF
TRBV6-5	TRBD2	NA	TRBJ2-7	TGTGCCAGCAGTTACGGAGCGGGAGGGTCCTACGAGCAGTACTTC	CASSYGAGGSYEQYF
TRBV12-3/TRBV12-4	NA	NA	TRBJ1-5	TGTGCCAGCAGTCTCCTGGAGGGGCCCCAGCATTTT	CASSLLEGPQHF
TRBV7-9	TRBD2	few	TRBJ2-1	TGTGCCAGCAGCCGGGAGATAGCGGGGGCCGCCCTTGGTGAGCAGTTCTTC	CASSREIAGAALGEQFF
TRBV5-1	NA	few	TRBJ2-2	TGCGCCAGCAGCTTTGACAGTTACACCGGGGAGCTGTTTTTT	CASSFDSYTGELFF
TRBV7-9	TRBD1	few	TRBJ2-1	TGTGCCAGCAGATCAAACAGGGGGCTCTCCTACAATGAGCAGTTCTTC	CASRSNRGLSYNEQFF
TRBV5-5	NA	many	TRBJ2-1	TGTGCCAGCAGCCCCCAGCCCGGCGGGGCACCTTACAATGAGCAGTTCTTC	CASSPQPGGAPYNEQFF
TRBV2	NA	few	TRBJ1-2	TGTGCCAGCAGTACGAAACAGGTGGTGGGTGGCTACACCTTC	CASSTKQVVGGYTF
TRBV7-3	NA	NA	TRBJ2-1	TGTGCCAGCAGCCCCCCCGGCAGGGGAACTGAGCAGTTCTTC	CASSPPGRGTEQFF
TRBV24-1	TRBD2	few	TRBJ2-1	TGTGCCACCGCCGCTAGCGGGATCTACAATGAGCAGTTCTTC	CATAASGIYNEQFF
TRBV4-1	TRBD2	NA	TRBJ2-2	TGCGCCAGCAGCCTCTTCCGGGAGGGCCGGGGGTCTGTTGAGCTGTTTTTT	CASSLFREGRGSVELFF
TRBV7-8	TRBD2	NA	TRBJ2-3	TGTGCCAGCAGGATCGGGAGGACTAGCACAGATACGCAGTATTTT	CASRIGRTSTDTQYF
TRBV6-5	NA	NA	TRBJ1-2	TGTGCCAGCAGTTACTCGAAAGGGTCTGGCTACACCTTC	CASSYSKGSGYTF
TRBV5-5	NA	few	TRBJ2-1	TGTGCCAGCAGCTTGACCCAGCAGAGCTCCTACAATGAGCAGTTCTTC	CASSLTQQSSYNEQFF
TRBV11-1	TRBD2	NA	TRBJ2-2	TGTGCCAGCAGCGGGAGCGGGGGGAACACCGGGGAGCTGTTTTTT	CASSGSGGNTGELFF
TRBV6-1	TRBD2	NA	TRBJ2-5	TGTGCCAGCAGTGACCGACTAGCGGAGATGGTAGAAGAGACCCAGTACTTC	CASSDRLAEMVEETQYF
TRBV30	TRBD1	NA	TRBJ2-1	TGTGCCTGGGGGACAGGGGGTTACAATGAGCAGTTCTTC	CAWGTGGYNEQFF
TRBV7-9	NA	NA	TRBJ2-5	TGTGCCAGCAGCTTAGCCGGAAACCTCCGAGAGACCCAGTACTTC	CASSLAGNLRETQYF
TRBV6-1	NA	NA	TRBJ2-3	TGTGCCAGCAGTGAAGGGGGGAGCACAGATACGCAGTATTTT	CASSEGGSTDTQYF
TRBV27	TRBD2	few	TRBJ2-3	TGTGCCAGCAGACCTCGGACTAGCGGGGGGGATAGCACAGATACGCAGTATTTT	CASRPRTSGGDSTDTQYF
TRBV5-1	NA	many	TRBJ2-3	TGTGCCAGCAGTTTGAGGGGCCCCAGCACAGATACGCAGTATTTT	CASSLRGPSTDTQYF
TRBV5-1	TRBD2	many	TRBJ2-1	TGCGCCAGCAGCTCGGAACCCATTTCGGGAGGGAAAGGACGTGCGTTCTTC	CASSSEPISGGKGRAFF
TRBV24-1	NA	NA	TRBJ1-5	TGTGCCACCAGTGCAGGGCACCTCACCCCCAATCAGCCCCAGCATTTT	CATSAGHLTPNQPQHF
TRBV27	TRBD2	NA	TRBJ2-1	TGTGCCAGCAGTTTCGGGGCTAGCGGGGGCTACAATGAGCAGTTCTTC	CASSFGASGGYNEQFF
TRBV5-1	NA	NA	TRBJ2-2	TGCGCCAGCAGCTTGGCCAGCGGTGCCTACGGGGAGCTGTTTTTT	CASSLASGAYGELFF
TRBV24-1	NA	NA	TRBJ1-1	TGTGCCACCAGTGATCCAAGGGGTACTGAAGCTTTCTTT	CATSDPRGTEAFF
TRBV7-9	TRBD2	many	TRBJ2-7	TGTGCCAGCACCCTGCCGCCGGGACTAGCGGGAGATAAGTACGAGCAGTACTTC	CASTLPPGLAGDKYEQYF
TRBV6-2/TRBV6-3	NA	many	TRBJ2-1	TGTGCCACCCGAGACTACAATGAGCAGTTCTTC	CATRDYNEQFF
TRBV20-1	TRBD1	few	TRBJ1-3	TGCAGTGCTAGAGATTCGACAGGGGGCATTGGAAACACCATATATTTT	CSARDSTGGIGNTIYF
TRBV5-1	TRBD1	few	TRBJ1-2	TGCGCCAGCAGCCTCACTGGACAGGGGGCGGGTGGCTACACCTTC	CASSLTGQGAGGYTF
TRBV6-6	TRBD1	few	TRBJ1-5	TGTGCCAGCAGTTACAGCCCGGGCCAGGGGGGTGACCAGCCCCAGCATTTT	CASSYSPGQGGDQPQHF
TRBV3-1	NA	NA	TRBJ2-5	TGTGCCAGCAGCCAAGGGTCCGGTCAGTACTTC	CASSQGSGQYF
TRBV7-6	TRBD1	NA	TRBJ1-6	TGTGCCAGCAGCTTTGCCGACAGGGCCCATTCACCCCTCCACTTT	CASSFADRAHSPLHF